This T cell receptor beta chain was recorded in a study of T cell responses to AZD1222 COVID-19 vaccine. Notes on the study in general: Spike-spanning, vaccine-associated CD4 TCRs were dominant at 160-218 and 743-854. It should be noted that donors were predominantly white British and more often female, and clonal diversity was possibly underestimated.

On this clone itself: Its specificity is unknown.

The data were produced by immunoSEQ multiplex PCR, yet TCRdb's version contains in-frame clones alone and is incomplete. The top ten clones hold roughly 6% of a sample with approximately 180,000 clones, more than 80% of them seen once. Germline V gives CDR1 SGHDT, CDR2 YYEEEE. CDR3 length equals 13 residues. Trimming took 1 base from V and 6 from J, leaving 10 bases between them. The sequences come from peripheral blood, collected on day 0 of AZD1222 vaccination. The receptor's source is an adult in good health. The chain carries TRBV5-6 and TRBJ1-2, with D possibly being TRBD1 (6 bases). CDR3 protein: CASSLYRDNGYTF. DNA for the CDR3: TGTGCCAGCAGCTTGTACCGGGACAATGGCTACACCTTC.